This entry describes one T cell receptor beta chain. The protocol was immunoSEQ multiplex PCR, while the TCRdb copy is restricted to in-frame clones and leaves out a portion. The top ten clones hold 4.2% of a sample with roughly 50,000 clones, 90% to 95% of them seen once. The source of the sample is a study of technical replicates of blood from a few donors. The CDR3 runs to 13 residues. Germline V CDR1 and CDR2: LGHNA, YSLEER. Between the trimmed V and J ends, which lost 3 bases and 0 bases, there was a span of 3 bases. The clonotype comes from a human donor in good health. Some clones in this sample may be carry-over from other donors' samples. The rearrangement links TRBV4-3 to TRBJ1-3; D ambiguous. Sequenced sample: PBMCs. CDR3 in amino acids: CASSHGSGNTIYF. The CDR3 coding sequence is TGCGCCAGCAGCCACGGCTCTGGAAACACCATATATTTT.